The source of this T cell receptor beta chain is a study of blood T cells in healthy people across ages. Primers used in a second PCR of roughly 7 to 12 cycles were a sample-barcoded 5' primer and a J-beta primer mix. TCRdb processed the 5' RACE reads anew with MiXCR; each CDR3 protein has one entry. The repertoire has some 890,000 distinct CDR3 sequences, around 29% of them found once; the top ten carry roughly a tenth. Concerning this clonotype: Its specificity is unknown.

Study-wide results and limits: Changes in expanded clonotypes were possibly confounded, as the CMV status of donors was unknown.

This sample was also put to use in a study of T cells of mothers and their children.

The TCR originated in a woman between 35 and 50 years old in good health. The specimen sequenced was blood.

The CDR3 here is CASSFSRGEDIQYF. The CDR3 bases are TGCGCCAGCAGCTTTAGTAGAGGGGAGGACATTCAGTACTTC. The rearrangement joins TRBV5-1 to TRBJ2-4; D perhaps matches TRBD2 (6 bases). The CDR3 totals 14 residues. The germline V gene has CDR1 SGHRS and CDR2 YFSETQ. Trimming removed 2 bases at V and 8 bases at J, with 14 bases between.